This T cell receptor beta chain is from a study of T cell responses to AZD1222 COVID-19 vaccine. Study information: Pooled together were second doses at about 4 or about 12 weeks.

The ends were cut back, 0 bases at V and 0 bases at J, with 9 bases in the middle. CDR1 is MNHEY, CDR2 SVGAGI, per germline. This CDR3 is 16 amino acids long. Assay: immunoSEQ multiplex PCR; the TCRdb copy retains only in-frame clones and omits some. The profile covers about 150,000 clones, with about 90% appearing a single time and 5% taken by the ten largest. This receptor was identified in an adult in good health. Sequencing used peripheral blood, obtained on day 0 of AZD1222 vaccination. V is TRBV6-5 and J is TRBJ2-4; possibly TRBD1 for D (5 bases). CDR3 DNA: TGTGCCAGCAGTTACTCAGGGGTACTAGCCAAAAACATTCAGTACTTC. The encoded protein is CASSYSGVLAKNIQYF.